This entry lists 5 T cell receptor beta chains sequenced from one sample in a study of cytomegalovirus exposure and HLA in healthy donors. This PCR relied on a set of 60 Vbeta primers and 13 Jbeta primers. Clones were sequenced by immunoSEQ multiplex PCR, and TCRdb holds only the in-frame ones, with some missing. The sample lists some 180,000 clones, around 76% seen once, with approximately 2% in the top ten. The sequencing input was PBMCs. These receptors were obtained from a man aged 25-45 years in good health and CMV-seronegative.

CDR3 sequence reads: CASSEVAAGKFYEQFF. CDR3 coding DNA: TGTGCCAGCAGTGAAGTCGCGGCAGGGAAGTTTTATGAGCAGTTCTTC. This rearrangement joins TRBV6-1 to TRBJ2-1; perhaps TRBD1 as D (5 bases). The CDR3 sequence is 16 residues long. V was trimmed by 1 base and J by 8 bases, leaving 18 bases between them. Per the germline V gene, CDR1 is MNHNS and CDR2 is SASEGT.

V gene TRBV5-6 combines with J gene TRBJ2-7, with D maybe TRBD1 (6 bases). The CDR3 length is 14 residues. V lost 4 bases, J lost 4 bases, and 15 bases lay in between. Germline CDR1 is SGHDT and CDR2 is YYEEEE. The CDR3 is CASSLTGNRYEQYF. Written as DNA, the CDR3 is TGTGCCAGCAGCCTCACAGGGAATAGATACGAGCAGTACTTC.

V gene TRBV6-1 combines with J gene TRBJ2-7; D is undetermined. This CDR3 has 14 residues. Looked up from germline, CDR1 is MNHNS and CDR2 is SASEGT. Trimming removed 3 bases from V and 2 bases from J, with 11 bases in between. The DNA of the CDR3 is TGTGCCAGCAGTGAGGCGGATCCTACCTACGAGCAGTACTTC. This gives the protein CASSEADPTYEQYF.

The rearrangement links TRBV5-1 to TRBJ2-7; weak D call: TRBD1 (6 bases). Germline V CDR1 and CDR2: SGHRS, YFSETQ. Trimming shortened V by 2 bases and J by 5 bases, and 14 bases separated the two germline ends. This CDR3 region has 14 residues. For the CDR3, the DNA is TGCGCCAGCAGCTTCCAGACAGGTTCCAACGAGCAGTACTTC. This translates into CASSFQTGSNEQYF. Filled out from reference TRBV5-1 and TRBJ2-7, the complete variable domain reads KAGVTQTPRYLIKTRGQQVTLSCSPISGHRSVSWYQQTPGQGLQFLFEYFSETQRNKGNFPGRFSGRQFSNSRSEMNVSTLELGDSALYLCASSFQTGSNEQYFGPGTRLTVT.

The chain joins TRBV7-8 to TRBJ2-3; D is unresolved. There are 13 residues in the CDR3. Trimming removed 7 bases from V and 1 base from J, with 9 bases in between. From germline, CDR1 is SGHVS and CDR2 FQNEAQ. The CDR3 spells CASMAERTDTQYF. The CDR3, as DNA: TGTGCCAGCATGGCGGAACGCACAGATACGCAGTATTTT. Variable domain in full (rest from reference TRBV7-8 and TRBJ2-3): GAGVSQSPRYKVAKRGQDVALRCDPISGHVSLFWYQQALGQGPEFLTYFQNEAQLDKSGLPSDRFFAERPEGSVSTLKIQRTQQEDSAVYLCASMAERTDTQYFGPGTRLTVL.